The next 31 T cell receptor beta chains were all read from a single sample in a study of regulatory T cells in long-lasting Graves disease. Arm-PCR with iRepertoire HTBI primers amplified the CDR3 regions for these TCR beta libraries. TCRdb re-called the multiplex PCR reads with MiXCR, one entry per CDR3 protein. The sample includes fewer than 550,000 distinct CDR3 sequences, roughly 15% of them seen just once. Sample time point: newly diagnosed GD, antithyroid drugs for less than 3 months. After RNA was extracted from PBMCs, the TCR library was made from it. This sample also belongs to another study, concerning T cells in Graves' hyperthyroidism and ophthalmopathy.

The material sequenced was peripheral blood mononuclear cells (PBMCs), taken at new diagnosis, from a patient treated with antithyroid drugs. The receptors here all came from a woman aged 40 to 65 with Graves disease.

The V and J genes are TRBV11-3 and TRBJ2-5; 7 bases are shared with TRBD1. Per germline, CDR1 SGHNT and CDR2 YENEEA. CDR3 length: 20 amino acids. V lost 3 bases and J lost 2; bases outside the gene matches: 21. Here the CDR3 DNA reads TGTGCCAGCAGCTTTATTATAAACAGGGGCTTGTCCCTAGGGCAAGAGACCCAGTACTTC. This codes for CASSFIINRGLSLGQETQYF. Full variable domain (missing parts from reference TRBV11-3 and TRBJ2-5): EAGVVQSPRYKIIEKKQPVAFWCNPISGHNTLYWYLQNLGQGPELLIRYENEEAVDDSQLPKDRFSAERLKGVDSTLKIQPAELGDSAVYLCASSFIINRGLSLGQETQYFGPGTRLLVL.

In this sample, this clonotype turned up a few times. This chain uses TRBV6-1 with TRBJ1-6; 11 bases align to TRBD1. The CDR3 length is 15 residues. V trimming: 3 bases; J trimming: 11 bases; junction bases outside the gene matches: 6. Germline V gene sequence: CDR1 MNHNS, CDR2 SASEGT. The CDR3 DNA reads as TGTGCCAGCAGTGAGTCCGGGACAGGGGGGACACCCCTCCACTTT. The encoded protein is CASSESGTGGTPLHF.

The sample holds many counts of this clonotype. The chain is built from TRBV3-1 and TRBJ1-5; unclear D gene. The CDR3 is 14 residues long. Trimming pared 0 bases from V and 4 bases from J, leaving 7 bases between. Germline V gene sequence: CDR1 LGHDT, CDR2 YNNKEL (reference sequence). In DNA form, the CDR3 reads TGTGCCAGCAGCCAAGAAACCAGGAATCAGCCCCAGCATTTT. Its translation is CASSQETRNQPQHF.

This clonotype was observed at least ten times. The CDR3 is CASSYGDLDGGYTF. The CDR3 bases are TGTGCCAGCAGCTACGGCGATCTGGACGGTGGCTACACCTTC. This chain links TRBV7-9 with TRBJ1-2; no clear D gene. Germline assignment: CDR1 SEHNR and CDR2 FQNEAQ (reference sequence). Deletions cut 4 bases from V and 7 bases from J, with 16 bases between. The CDR3 contains 14 residues.

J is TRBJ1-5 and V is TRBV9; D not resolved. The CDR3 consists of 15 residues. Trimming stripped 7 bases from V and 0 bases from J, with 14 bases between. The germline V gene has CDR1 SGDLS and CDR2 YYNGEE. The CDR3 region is CASLYLIASNQPQHF. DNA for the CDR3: TGTGCCAGCCTGTATTTAATAGCTAGCAATCAGCCCCAGCATTTT. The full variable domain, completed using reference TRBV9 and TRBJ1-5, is DSGVTQTPKHLITATGQRVTLRCSPRSGDLSVYWYQQSLDQGLQFLIQYYNGEERAKGNILERFSAQQFPDLHSELNLSSLELGDSALYFCASLYLIASNQPQHFGDGTRLSIL.

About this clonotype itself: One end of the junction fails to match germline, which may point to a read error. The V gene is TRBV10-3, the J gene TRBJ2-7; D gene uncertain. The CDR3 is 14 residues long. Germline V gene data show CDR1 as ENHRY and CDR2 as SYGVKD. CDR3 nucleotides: TGTGCCAGCAGTTTGTGGGGTTTATCCTACGAGCAGTACTTC. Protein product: CASSLWGLSYEQYF.

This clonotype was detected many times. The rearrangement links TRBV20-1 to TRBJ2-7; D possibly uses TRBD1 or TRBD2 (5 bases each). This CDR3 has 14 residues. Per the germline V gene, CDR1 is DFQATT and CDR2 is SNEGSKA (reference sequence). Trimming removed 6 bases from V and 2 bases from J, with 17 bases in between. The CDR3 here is CSASRGLGTYEQYF. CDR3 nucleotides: TGCAGTGCAAGTCGGGGCTTGGGTACCTACGAGCAGTACTTC.

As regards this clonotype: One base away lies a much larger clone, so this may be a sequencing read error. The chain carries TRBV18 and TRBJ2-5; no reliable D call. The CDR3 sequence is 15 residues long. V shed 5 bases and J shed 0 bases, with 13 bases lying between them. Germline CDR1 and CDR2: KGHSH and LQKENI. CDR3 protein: CASSARRVNQETQYF. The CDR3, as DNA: TGTGCCAGCTCAGCCCGCCGAGTCAACCAAGAGACCCAGTACTTC.

In DNA, the CDR3 is TGTGCCAGTAGTTTCGCAGAGGGGGCCCTGAACACTGAAGCTTTCTTT. It encodes CASSFAEGALNTEAFF. The rearrangement links TRBV19 to TRBJ1-1; 7 nucleotides align to TRBD1. The V segment lost 5 bases and the J segment 0 bases; nucleotides outside the gene matches: 9. Per germline, CDR1 LNHDA and CDR2 SQIVND (reference sequence). The CDR3 is 16 residues long.

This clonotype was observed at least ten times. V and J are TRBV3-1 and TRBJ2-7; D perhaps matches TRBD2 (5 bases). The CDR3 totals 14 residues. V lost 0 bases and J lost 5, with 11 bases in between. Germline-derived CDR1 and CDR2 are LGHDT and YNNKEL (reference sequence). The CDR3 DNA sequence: TGTGCCAGCAGCCAAGACCCGGGGTATAACGAGCAGTACTTC. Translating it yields CASSQDPGYNEQYF.

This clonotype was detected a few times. The CDR3 loop is CASSLNAGGPGANVLTF. The DNA for the CDR3 is TGTGCCAGCAGCTTAAACGCAGGAGGGCCTGGGGCCAACGTCCTGACTTTC. The chain uses TRBV7-8 and TRBJ2-6; D might be TRBD2 (6 bases). Germline CDR1 is SGHVS and CDR2 is FQNEAQ. CDR3 length equals 17 residues. Trimming pared 2 bases from V and 2 bases from J, leaving 13 bases between. The full variable domain, completed using reference TRBV7-8 and TRBJ2-6, is GAGVSQSPRYKVAKRGQDVALRCDPISGHVSLFWYQQALGQGPEFLTYFQNEAQLDKSGLPSDRFFAERPEGSVSTLKIQRTQQEDSAVYLCASSLNAGGPGANVLTFGAGSRLTVL.

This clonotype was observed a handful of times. The CDR3 DNA reads as TGCGCCAGCAGCTTGTTCCGTCAAGGGGCCACAGATACGCAGTATTTT. It yields the protein CASSLFRQGATDTQYF. The chain employs TRBV5-1 and TRBJ2-3, with TRBD1 as a possible D gene (5 bases). The CDR3 has 16 amino acids. Germline CDR1 and CDR2: SGHRS and YFSETQ. V lost 1 base and J lost 2, with 14 bases in between.

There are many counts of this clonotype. The CDR3 sequence: CASSVGAGGPSGETQYF. The CDR3 bases are TGTGCCAGCAGCGTTGGGGCGGGGGGCCCCTCGGGAGAGACCCAGTACTTC. The gene calls are TRBV9 and TRBJ2-5, with TRBD2 identical over 8 bases. V was pared by 2 bases and J by 4 bases, with 13 bases of the junction left unmatched. Germline CDR1 and CDR2: SGDLS and YYNGEE. The length of the CDR3 is 17 residues.

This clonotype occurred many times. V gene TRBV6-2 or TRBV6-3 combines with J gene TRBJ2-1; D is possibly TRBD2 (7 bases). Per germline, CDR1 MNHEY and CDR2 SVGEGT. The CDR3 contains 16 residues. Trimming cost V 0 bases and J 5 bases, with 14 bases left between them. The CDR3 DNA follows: TGTGCCAGCAGTTACTCGGCGCGGGGGCCGCACAATGAGCAGTTCTTC. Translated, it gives CASSYSARGPHNEQFF.

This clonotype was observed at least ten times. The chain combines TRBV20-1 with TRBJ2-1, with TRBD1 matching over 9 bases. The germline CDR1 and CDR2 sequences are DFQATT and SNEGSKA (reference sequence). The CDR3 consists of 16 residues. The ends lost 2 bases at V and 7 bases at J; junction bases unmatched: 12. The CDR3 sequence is CSARPLGTGIANEQFF. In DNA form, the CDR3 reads TGCAGTGCTAGACCGCTAGGGACAGGGATAGCGAATGAGCAGTTCTTC.

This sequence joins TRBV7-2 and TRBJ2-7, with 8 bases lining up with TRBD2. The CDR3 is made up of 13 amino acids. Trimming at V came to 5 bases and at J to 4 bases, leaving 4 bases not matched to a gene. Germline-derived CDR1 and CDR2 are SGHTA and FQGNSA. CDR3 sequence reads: CASSMTSAYEQYF. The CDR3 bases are TGTGCCAGCAGCATGACTAGCGCGTACGAGCAGTACTTC.

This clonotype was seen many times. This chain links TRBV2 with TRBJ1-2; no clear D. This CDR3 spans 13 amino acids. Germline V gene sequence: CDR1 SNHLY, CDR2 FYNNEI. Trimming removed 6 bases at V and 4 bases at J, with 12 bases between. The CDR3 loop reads CASSADTSYGYTF. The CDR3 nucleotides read TGTGCCAGCAGCGCCGACACCAGCTATGGCTACACCTTC.

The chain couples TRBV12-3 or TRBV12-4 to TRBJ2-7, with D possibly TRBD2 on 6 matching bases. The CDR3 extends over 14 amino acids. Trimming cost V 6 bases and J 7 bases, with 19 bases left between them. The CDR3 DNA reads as TGTGCCAGCAGCTCCTCCCCGGGAGCTTTAGAGCAGTACTTC. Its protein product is CASSSSPGALEQYF.

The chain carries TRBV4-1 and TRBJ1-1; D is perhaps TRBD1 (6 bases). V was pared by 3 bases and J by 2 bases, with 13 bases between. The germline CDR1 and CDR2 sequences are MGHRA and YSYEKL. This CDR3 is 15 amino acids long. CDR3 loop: CASSQRTGFNTEAFF. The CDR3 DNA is TGCGCCAGCAGCCAGAGAACAGGGTTTAACACTGAAGCTTTCTTT.

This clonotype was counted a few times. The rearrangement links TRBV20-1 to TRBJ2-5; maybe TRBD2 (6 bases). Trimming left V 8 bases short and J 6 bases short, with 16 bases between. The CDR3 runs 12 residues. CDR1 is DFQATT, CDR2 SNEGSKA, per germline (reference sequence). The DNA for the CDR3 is TGCAGTTCCCTCCCTGCGGGGAAGACCCAGTACTTC. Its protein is CSSLPAGKTQYF.

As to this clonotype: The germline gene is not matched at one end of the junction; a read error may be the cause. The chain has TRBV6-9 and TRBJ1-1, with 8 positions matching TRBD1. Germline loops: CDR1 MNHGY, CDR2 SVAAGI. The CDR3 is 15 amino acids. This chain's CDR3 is CASSERAGGRGEALF. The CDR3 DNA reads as TGCGCCAGCAGTGAGAGGGCAGGGGGCCGTGGTGAAGCTCTCTTT.

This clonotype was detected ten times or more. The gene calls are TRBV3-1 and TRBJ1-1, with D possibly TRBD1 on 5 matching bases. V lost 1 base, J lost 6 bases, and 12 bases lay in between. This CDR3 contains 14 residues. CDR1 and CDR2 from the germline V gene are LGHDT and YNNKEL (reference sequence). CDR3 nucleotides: TGTGCCAGCAGCCAAGTTCAGGGAAGCTCTGAAGCTTTCTTT. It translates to CASSQVQGSSEAFF.

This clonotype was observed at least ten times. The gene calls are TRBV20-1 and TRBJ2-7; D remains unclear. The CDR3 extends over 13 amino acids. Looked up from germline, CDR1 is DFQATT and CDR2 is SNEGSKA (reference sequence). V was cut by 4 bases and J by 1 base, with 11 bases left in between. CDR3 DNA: TGCAGTGCTAAGGCAGAGATATCCTACGAGCAGTACTTC. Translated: CSAKAEISYEQYF.

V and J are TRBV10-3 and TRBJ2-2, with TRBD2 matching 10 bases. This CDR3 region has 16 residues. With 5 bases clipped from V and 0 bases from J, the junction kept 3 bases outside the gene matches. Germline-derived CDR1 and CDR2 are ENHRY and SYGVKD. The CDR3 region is CAISPTSGANTGELFF. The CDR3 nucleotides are TGTGCCATCAGTCCAACTAGCGGGGCGAACACCGGGGAGCTGTTTTTT.

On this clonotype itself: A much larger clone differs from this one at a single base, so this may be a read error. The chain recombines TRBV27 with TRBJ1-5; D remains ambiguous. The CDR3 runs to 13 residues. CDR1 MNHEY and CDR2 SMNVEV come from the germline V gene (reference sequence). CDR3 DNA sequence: TGTGCCAGCGGTTTAAGTCGCAATCAGCCCCAGCATTTT. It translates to CASGLSRNQPQHF.

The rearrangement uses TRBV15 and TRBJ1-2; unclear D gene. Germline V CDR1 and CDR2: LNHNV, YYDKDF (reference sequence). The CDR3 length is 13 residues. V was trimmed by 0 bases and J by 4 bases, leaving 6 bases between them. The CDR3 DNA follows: TGTGCCACCAGCAGAGATGGCACCTATGGCTACACCTTC. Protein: CATSRDGTYGYTF.

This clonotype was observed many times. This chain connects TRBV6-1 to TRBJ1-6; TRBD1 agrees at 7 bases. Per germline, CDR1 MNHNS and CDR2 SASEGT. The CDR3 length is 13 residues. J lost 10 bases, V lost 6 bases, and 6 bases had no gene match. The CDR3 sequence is CASRAGGGSPLHF. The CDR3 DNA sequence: TGTGCCAGCAGGGCAGGGGGTGGATCACCCCTCCACTTT.

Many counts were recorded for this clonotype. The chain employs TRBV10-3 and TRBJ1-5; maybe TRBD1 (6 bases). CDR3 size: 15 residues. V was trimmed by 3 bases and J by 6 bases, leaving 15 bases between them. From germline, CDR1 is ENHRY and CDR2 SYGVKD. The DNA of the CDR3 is TGTGCCATCAGTGAAGGGCAGGGGTTGGCTCAGCCCCAGCATTTT. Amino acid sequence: CAISEGQGLAQPQHF.

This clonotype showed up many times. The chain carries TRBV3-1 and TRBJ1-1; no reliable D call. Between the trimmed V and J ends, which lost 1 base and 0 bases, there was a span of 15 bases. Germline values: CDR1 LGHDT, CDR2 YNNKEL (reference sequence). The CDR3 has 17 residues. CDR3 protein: CASSQVSGSLLNTEAFF. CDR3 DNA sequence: TGTGCCAGCAGCCAAGTGTCAGGTTCCCTCCTGAACACTGAAGCTTTCTTT.

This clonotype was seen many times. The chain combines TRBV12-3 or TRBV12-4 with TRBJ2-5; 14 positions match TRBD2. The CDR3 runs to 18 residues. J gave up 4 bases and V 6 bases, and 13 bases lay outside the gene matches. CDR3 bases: TGTGCCAGCAGCCAACCAACGACTAGCGGGGGGGGTCCAGAGACCCAGTACTTC. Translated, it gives CASSQPTTSGGGPETQYF.

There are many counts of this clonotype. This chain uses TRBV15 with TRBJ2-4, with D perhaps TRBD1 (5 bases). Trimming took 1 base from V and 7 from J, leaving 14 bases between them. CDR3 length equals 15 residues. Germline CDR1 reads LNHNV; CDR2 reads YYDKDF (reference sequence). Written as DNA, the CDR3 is TGTGCCACCAGCAGAGTTAGGGGTGGTGAGAACATTCAGTACTTC. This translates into CATSRVRGGENIQYF.